This T cell receptor beta chain emerged from a study of T cell responses to AZD1222 COVID-19 vaccine. Findings of the study overall: Unmutated regions of variants are reportedly targeted by nearly half of spike-specific TCRs.

This clone has only a few counts. Antigen: not known. Generated by immunoSEQ multiplex PCR, the TCRdb table keeps only in-frame clones and is missing some. The sample carries 30,000 to 35,000 clones, around 84% recorded once. Pooled together were second doses at about 4 or about 12 weeks. CDR1 and CDR2 (germline): SGHTA, FQGTGA. The CDR3 totals 15 residues. Trimming left V 1 base short and J 7 bases short, with 11 bases between. V usage is TRBV7-3 and J usage is TRBJ1-6; a weak D match, TRBD1 (5 bases). The sample was peripheral blood, taken 28 days after the second AZD1222 dose. This TCR came from an adult who received the AZD1222 COVID-19 vaccine. The CDR3 sequence is CASSLIGTANSPLHF. The DNA of the CDR3 is TGTGCCAGCAGCTTAATAGGGACCGCCAATTCACCCCTCCACTTT.